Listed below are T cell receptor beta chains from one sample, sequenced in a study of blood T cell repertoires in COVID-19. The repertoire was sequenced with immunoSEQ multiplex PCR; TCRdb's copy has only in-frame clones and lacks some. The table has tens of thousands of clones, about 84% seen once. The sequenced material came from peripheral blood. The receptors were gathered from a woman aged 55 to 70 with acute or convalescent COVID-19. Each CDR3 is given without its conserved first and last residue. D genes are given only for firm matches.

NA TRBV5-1 ASSLGQEISPLH
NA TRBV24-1 ATSSGWTGELF
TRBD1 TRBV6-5 ASSPDRGNQPQH
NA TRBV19 ASSILRGGQETQY
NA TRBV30 ACSRGNYGYT
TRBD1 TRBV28 ASIRLGTGLESPLH
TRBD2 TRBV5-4 ASRGLAGDDTGELF
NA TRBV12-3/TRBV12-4 ASSLTSTEAF
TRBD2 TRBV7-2 ASSFIAGGPDEQY
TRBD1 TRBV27 ASRWDSRSYNEQF
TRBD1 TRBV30 AWSGTGASYEQY
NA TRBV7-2 ASSPGQQLNTEAF
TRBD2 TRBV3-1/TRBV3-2 ASRSNRDLREAGANVLT
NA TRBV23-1 ASSQSNSILFSGNTIY
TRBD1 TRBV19 ASSISQGGKEAF
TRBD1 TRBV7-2 ASRSRRDSVGYT
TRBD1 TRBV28 ASSSPGQGTYGYT
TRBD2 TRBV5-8 ASSLTSGGYSYNEQF
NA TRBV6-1 ASSSDARSGETQY
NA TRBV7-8 ASSLGRGNTGELF